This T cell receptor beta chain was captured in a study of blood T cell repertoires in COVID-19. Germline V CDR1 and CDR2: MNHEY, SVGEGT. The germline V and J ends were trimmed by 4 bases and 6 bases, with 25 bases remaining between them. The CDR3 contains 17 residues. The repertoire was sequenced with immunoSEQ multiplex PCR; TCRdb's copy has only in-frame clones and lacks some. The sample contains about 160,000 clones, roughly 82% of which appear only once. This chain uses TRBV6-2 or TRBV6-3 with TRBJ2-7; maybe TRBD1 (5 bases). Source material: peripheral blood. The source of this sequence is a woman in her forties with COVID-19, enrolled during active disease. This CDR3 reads CASSLGATSVQGREQYV. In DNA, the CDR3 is TGTGCCAGCAGTTTAGGAGCGACCAGCGTGCAGGGTCGCGAGCAGTACGTC.